According to its frequency, the clone carrying this T cell receptor (beta chain) is medium-sized. TRB was amplified from approximately 250 ng of peripheral blood genomic DNA per sample. One tube held mixed TRB-A and TRB-B primer pools for touch-down PCR. TCRdb re-called the multiplex PCR reads and shows each CDR3 protein once, DNA omitted. This listing includes about 5,500 distinct CDR3 sequences. The sample belongs to a study of T cell clusters in autoimmune cytopenias. The V gene's germline CDR1 is MNHEY and CDR2 SMNVEV (reference sequence). CDR3 length equals 14 residues. These records were also assigned to another study, of T cell repertoires in aging, cancer and after chemotherapy. As that report states: Repeat sampling of healthy donors over several months to years showed clear clonal overlap.

The receptor was derived from a human donor in good health. What was sequenced was peripheral blood. The chain combines TRBV27 with TRBJ2-7; TCRdb's D call of TRBD1 is untestable without DNA. The chain's CDR3 is CASSPGTGQYEQYF.